This T cell receptor (beta chain) is drawn from a study of CD8 T cells in Susac syndrome. It was with random hexamers that roughly 0.45 to 1 ug RNA was reverse transcribed. TCRdb re-called the immunoSEQ multiplex PCR reads with MiXCR, one entry per CDR3 protein. The table includes some 130,000 distinct CDR3 sequences, about 90% detected once. Germline loops: CDR1 ENHRY, CDR2 SYGVKD. This CDR3 has 16 residues. With 0 bases removed from V and 0 bases from J, the gap between germline ends came to 11 bases. The sample taken for sequencing was CD8+ T cells from PBMCs. V is TRBV10-3 and J is TRBJ1-1; D is undetermined. The TCR sequence derives from a human donor with multiple sclerosis. The CDR3 region is CAISESPGSMNTEAFF. The CDR3 bases are TGTGCCATCAGTGAGTCCCCTGGGAGTATGAACACTGAAGCTTTCTTT.